This T cell receptor (beta chain) was sequenced in a study of PD-1 blockade in classical Hodgkin lymphoma (dated by TCRdb to about 2020). Context from the whole study: The study used CyTOF and TCR beta sequencing to define a peripheral blood immune signature of response to PD-1 blockade in classical Hodgkin lymphoma.

The CDR3 contains 16 residues, cysteine and phenylalanine counted. CDR3 DNA only is kept here, 48 bases in frame from base 1. The germline ends are 14 bases apart after V is trimmed by 5 bases and J by 0 bases. For CDR1 and CDR2, the germline V gene lists MRHNA and SNTAGT. Genomic DNA was extracted with the Qiagen DNeasy kit from unsorted PBMCs and from negatively selected CD4+ and CD8+ fractions. Amplification of TCR beta CDR3 regions was done by immunoSEQ multiplex PCR with primers that anneal to V and J segments. A synthetic immune receptor repertoire was used to minimize amplification bias, and any remaining bias was removed computationally after sequencing. The authors' analysis ran thus. Repertoire diversity was quantified as the Shannon entropy index using custom Python scripts. Unsorted, CD4+ and CD8+ repertoires were examined separately, except in combined analyses, for which CD4+ and CD8+ sequences were merged in silico. TCRdb holds this immuneACCESS table with in-frame rearrangements only. Some clones are missing; in checked studies, unresolved V genes explain under half, and the rest has no known cause. The DNA gave D and trimming, while V, J and clone size come from that table. The sample table holds fewer than 5,500 clones, of which 86% were seen once. Around 20% of the sample belongs to the ten largest clones.

The time point label, as the study defines it: newly diagnosed, previously untreated cHL patient sample. Using a Miltenyi CD8+ T cell isolation kit, CD8+ T cells were purified from thawed PBMCs through magnetic negative selection. As a comparison group for the relapsed/refractory trial patients, PBMCs were sequenced from patients with newly diagnosed, previously untreated classical Hodgkin lymphoma. After peripheral blood was drawn into 8 mL Vacutainer Cell Preparation Tubes, PBMCs were isolated by centrifugation and then cryopreserved. Purified CD4+ and CD8+ fractions were generated only in cases for which an additional PBMC sample was available. Magnetically labelled cells were depleted on LS columns in a quadroMACS separator, and the flow-through was collected as the purified fraction. Comment on this clone: This receptor's antigen is unknown. The record has no base qualities; no much larger clone is one base away.

What the research found in general, with its limitations: The study covered only a single clinical trial cohort, and the causes of the repertoire differences, possibly disease activity or prior therapy, were still not defined. Baseline TCR diversity was reported as lower in newly diagnosed patients than in healthy donors, and lower still in relapsed/refractory patients.

This receptor chain uses TRBV6-4 and TRBJ2-1; TRBD2 might be the D gene, on 6 matching bases. The material sequenced was CD8+ T cells from blood. This TCR came from a human donor with classical Hodgkin lymphoma. The CDR3: CASSLQRASSYNEQFF. In nucleotide form, the sequence is TGTGCCAGCAGTCTACAGCGGGCTAGCTCCTACAATGAGCAGTTCTTC.